The TCR beta chain under discussion was sequenced for a study of blood T cell repertoires in COVID-19. Study information: Sites in the United States, Italy and Spain provided acute and convalescent COVID-19 samples. T cells, B-cell-depleted T cells, or PBMCs supplied cDNA or gDNA.

Under the authors' procedure: Nucleated cell counts were estimated from reference gene primer amplification. The method was immunoSEQ multiplex PCR; TCRdb's version includes in-frame clones alone and lacks a portion of them. Clonal size and the V and J genes are those of that table, whereas D and trimming came from the DNA. The sample has about 120,000 clones, about 80% seen once. The CDR3 is made up of 15 amino acids. Germline-derived CDR1 and CDR2 are MNHEY and SMNVEV (reference sequence). V lost 2 bases and J 2 bases, leaving 9 bases between the germline ends. This clonotype originated in a woman between 45 and 65 years old with acute or convalescent COVID-19. The sample consisted of peripheral blood. This chain uses TRBV27 with TRBJ1-4; no clear D. DNA of the CDR3: TGTGCCAGCAGTTTAAGAGGGCAGACTAATGAAAAACTGTTTTTT. Its translation: CASSLRGQTNEKLFF.